The source of this T cell receptor beta chain is a study of blood T cell repertoires in COVID-19. The repertoire was sequenced with immunoSEQ multiplex PCR; TCRdb's copy has only in-frame clones and lacks some. The table shows about 230,000 clones, with around 83% occurring only once. V was cut by 8 bases and J by 6 bases, with 11 bases left in between. CDR1 and CDR2 from the germline V gene are LNHDA and SQIVND (reference sequence). CDR3 size: 13 residues. This chain links TRBV19 with TRBJ1-6; a possible D gene is TRBD1 (6 bases). This receptor was identified in a woman in her fifties or sixties with acute or convalescent COVID-19. Sequencing input: peripheral blood. The CDR3 DNA follows: TGTGCCAGTCGCAGGACAGCTAATTCACCCCTCCACTTT. The encoded protein is CASRRTANSPLHF.